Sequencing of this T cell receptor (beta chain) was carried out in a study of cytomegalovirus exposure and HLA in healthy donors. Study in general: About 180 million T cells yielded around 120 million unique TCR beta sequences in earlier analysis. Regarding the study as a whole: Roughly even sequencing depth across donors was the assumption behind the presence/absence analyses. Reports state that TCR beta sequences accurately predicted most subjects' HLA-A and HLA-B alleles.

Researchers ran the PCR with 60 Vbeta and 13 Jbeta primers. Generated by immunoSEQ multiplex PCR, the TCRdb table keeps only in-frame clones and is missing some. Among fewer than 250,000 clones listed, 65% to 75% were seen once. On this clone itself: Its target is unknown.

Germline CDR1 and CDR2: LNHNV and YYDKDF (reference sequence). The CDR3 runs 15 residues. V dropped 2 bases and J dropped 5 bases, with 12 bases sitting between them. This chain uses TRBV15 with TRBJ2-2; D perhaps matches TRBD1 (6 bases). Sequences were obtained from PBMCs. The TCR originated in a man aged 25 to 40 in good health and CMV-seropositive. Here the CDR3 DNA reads TGTGCCACCAGCAGAACCAGGGGAAAGACCGGGGAGCTGTTTTTT. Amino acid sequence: CATSRTRGKTGELFF. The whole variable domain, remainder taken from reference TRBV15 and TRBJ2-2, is DAMVIQNPRYQVTQFGKPVTLSCSQTLNHNVMYWYQQKSSQAPKLLFHYYDKDFNNEADTPDNFQSRRPNTSFCFLDIRSPGLGDTAMYLCATSRTRGKTGELFFGEGSRLTVL.